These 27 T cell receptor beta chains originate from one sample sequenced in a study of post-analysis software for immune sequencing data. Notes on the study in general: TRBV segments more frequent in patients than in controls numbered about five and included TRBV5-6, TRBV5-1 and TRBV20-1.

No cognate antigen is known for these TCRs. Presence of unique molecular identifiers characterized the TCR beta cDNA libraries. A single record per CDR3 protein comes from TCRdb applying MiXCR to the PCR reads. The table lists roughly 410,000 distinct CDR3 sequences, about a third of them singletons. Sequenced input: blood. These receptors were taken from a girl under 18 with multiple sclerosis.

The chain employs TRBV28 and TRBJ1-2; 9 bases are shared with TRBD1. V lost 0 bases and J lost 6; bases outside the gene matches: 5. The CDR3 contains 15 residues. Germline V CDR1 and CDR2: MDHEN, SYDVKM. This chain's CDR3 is CASSLWRDRDDGYTF. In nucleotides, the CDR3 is TGTGCCAGCAGTTTATGGCGGGACAGGGACGATGGCTACACCTTC.

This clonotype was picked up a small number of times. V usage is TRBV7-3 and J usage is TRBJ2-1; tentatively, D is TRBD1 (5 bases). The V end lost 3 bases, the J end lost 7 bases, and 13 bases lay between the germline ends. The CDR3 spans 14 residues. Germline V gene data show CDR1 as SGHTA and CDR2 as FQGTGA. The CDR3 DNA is TGTGCCAGCAGCTTTAGGGGTGGTTGGAATGAGCAGTTCTTC. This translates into CASSFRGGWNEQFF.

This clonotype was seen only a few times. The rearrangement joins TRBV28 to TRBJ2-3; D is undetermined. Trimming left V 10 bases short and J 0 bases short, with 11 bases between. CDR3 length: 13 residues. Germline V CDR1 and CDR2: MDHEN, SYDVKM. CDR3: CAITAPSTDTQYF. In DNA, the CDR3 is TGTGCCATCACAGCACCCAGCACAGATACGCAGTATTTT.

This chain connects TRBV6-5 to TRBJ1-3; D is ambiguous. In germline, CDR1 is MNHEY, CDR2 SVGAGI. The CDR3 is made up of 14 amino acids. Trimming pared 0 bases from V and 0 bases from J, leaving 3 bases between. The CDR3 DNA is TGTGCCAGCAGTTACTCAGACTCTGGAAACACCATATATTTT. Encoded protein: CASSYSDSGNTIYF.

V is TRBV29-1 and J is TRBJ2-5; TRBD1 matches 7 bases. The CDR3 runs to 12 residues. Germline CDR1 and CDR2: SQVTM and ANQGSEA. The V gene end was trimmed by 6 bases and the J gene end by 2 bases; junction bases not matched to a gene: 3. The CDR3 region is CSVGQAQETQYF. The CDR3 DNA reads TGCAGCGTCGGACAGGCGCAAGAGACCCAGTACTTC.

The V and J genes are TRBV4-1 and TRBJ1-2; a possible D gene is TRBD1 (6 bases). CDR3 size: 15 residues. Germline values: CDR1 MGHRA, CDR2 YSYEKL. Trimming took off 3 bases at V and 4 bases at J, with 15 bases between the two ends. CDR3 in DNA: TGCGCCAGCAGCCAGACGTTGGACAGTCTCTATGGCTACACCTTC. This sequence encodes CASSQTLDSLYGYTF.

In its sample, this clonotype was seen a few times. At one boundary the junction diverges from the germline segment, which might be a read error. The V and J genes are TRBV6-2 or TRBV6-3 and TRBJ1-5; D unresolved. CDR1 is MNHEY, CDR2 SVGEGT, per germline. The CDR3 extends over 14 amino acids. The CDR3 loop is CASSYRASNQPQHF. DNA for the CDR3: TGTGCCAGCAGTTACAGAGCTAGCAATCAACCCCAGCATTTT.

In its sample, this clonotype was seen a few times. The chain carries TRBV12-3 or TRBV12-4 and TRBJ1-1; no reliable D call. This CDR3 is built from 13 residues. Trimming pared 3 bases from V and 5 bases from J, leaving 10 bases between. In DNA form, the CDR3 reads TGTGCCAGCAGTTTGCGAGGAAAGACTGAAGCTTTCTTT. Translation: CASSLRGKTEAFF.

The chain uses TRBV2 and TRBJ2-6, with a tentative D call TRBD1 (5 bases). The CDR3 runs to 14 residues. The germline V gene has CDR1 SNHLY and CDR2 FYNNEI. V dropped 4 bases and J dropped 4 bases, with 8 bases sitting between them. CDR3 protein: CASSARTGANVLTF. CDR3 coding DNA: TGTGCCAGCAGTGCCCGGACAGGGGCCAACGTCCTGACTTTC. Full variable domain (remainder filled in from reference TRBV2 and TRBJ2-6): EPEVTQTPSHQVTQMGQEVILRCVPISNHLYFYWYRQILGQKVEFLVSFYNNEISEKSEIFDDQFSVERPDGSNFTLKIRSTKLEDSAMYFCASSARTGANVLTFGAGSRLTVL.

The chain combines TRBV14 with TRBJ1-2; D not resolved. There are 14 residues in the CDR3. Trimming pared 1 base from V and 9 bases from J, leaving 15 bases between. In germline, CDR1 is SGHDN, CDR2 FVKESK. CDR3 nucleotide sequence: TGTGCCAGCAGCCAAGTTTTGGGCGAAGGAAGCTACACCTTC. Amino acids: CASSQVLGEGSYTF.

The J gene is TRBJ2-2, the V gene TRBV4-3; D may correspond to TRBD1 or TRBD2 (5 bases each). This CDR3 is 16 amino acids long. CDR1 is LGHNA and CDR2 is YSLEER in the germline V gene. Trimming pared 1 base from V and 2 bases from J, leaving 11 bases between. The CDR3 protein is CASSQGHGANTGELFF. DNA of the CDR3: TGCGCCAGCAGCCAAGGTCACGGGGCTAACACCGGGGAGCTGTTTTTT.

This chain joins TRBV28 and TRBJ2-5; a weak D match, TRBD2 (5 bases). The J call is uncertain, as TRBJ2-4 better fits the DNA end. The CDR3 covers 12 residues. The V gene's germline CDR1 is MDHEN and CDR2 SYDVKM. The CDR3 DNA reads TGTGCCAGCACCGGGGTTTTGGACATTCAGTACTTC. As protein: CASTGVLDIQYF.

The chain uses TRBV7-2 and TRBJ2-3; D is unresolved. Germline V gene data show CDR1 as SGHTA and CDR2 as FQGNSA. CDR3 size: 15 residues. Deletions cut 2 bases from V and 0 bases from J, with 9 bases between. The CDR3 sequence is CASSLFGESTDTQYF. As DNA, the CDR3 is TGTGCCAGCAGCTTATTCGGAGAGAGCACAGATACGCAGTATTTT.

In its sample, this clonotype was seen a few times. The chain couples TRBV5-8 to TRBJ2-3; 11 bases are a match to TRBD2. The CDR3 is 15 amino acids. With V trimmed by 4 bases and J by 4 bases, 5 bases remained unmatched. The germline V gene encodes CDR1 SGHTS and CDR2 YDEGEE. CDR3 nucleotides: TGTGCCAGCAGCCCTACTAGCGGGGGAGCAGATACGCAGTATTTT. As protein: CASSPTSGGADTQYF.

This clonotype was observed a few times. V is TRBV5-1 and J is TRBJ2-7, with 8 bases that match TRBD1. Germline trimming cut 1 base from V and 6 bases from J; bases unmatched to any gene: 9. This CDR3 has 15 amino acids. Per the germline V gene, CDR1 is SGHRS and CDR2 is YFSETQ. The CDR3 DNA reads TGCGCCAGCAGCTTGAGGGGCAGGGGGCAAAGCGAGCAGTACTTC. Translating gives CASSLRGRGQSEQYF. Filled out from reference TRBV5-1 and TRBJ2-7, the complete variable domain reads KAGVTQTPRYLIKTRGQQVTLSCSPISGHRSVSWYQQTPGQGLQFLFEYFSETQRNKGNFPGRFSGRQFSNSRSEMNVSTLELGDSALYLCASSLRGRGQSEQYFGPGTRLTVT.

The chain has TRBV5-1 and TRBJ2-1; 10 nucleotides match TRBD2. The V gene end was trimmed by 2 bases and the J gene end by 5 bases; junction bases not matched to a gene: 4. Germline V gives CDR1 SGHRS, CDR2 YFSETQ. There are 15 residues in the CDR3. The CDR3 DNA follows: TGCGCCAGCAGCTTTACTAGCGGGGACCACAATGAGCAGTTCTTC. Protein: CASSFTSGDHNEQFF.

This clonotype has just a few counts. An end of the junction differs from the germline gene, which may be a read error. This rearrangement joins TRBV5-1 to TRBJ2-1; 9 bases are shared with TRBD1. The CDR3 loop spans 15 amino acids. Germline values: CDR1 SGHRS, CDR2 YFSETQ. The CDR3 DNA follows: TGCGCCAGCAGCTTGGAGGGACAGGGCTACAATGAGCTGTTCTTC. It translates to CASSLEGQGYNELFF.

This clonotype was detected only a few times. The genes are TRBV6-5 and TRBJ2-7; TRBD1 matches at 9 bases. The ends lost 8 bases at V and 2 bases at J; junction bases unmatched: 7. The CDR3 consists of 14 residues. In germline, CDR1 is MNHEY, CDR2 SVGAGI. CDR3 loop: CASSKDRGPYEQYF. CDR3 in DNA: TGTGCCAGCTCCAAGGACAGGGGTCCCTACGAGCAGTACTTC.

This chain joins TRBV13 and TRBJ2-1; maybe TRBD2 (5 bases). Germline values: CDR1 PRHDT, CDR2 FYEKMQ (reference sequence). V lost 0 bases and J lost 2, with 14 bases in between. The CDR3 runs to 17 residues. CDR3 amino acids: CASSLGSKRSAYNEQFF. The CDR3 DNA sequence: TGTGCCAGCAGCTTAGGCTCTAAGCGGTCCGCCTACAATGAGCAGTTCTTC.

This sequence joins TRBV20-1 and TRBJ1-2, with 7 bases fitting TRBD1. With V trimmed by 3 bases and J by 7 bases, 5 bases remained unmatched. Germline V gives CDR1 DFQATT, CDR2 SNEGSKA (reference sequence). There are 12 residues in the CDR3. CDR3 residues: CSARDRHTGYTF. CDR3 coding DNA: TGCAGTGCTAGGGACAGGCATACTGGCTACACCTTC.

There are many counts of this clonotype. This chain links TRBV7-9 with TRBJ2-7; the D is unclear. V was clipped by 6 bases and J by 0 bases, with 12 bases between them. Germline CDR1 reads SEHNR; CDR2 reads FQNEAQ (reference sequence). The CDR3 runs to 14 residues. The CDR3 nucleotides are TGTGCCAGCAGTCCGTTAACACCCTCCTACGAGCAGTACTTC. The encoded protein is CASSPLTPSYEQYF. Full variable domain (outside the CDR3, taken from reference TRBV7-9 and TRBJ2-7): DTGVSQNPRHKITKRGQNVTFRCDPISEHNRLYWYRQTLGQGPEFLTYFQNEAQLEKSRLLSDRFSAERPKGSFSTLEIQRTEQGDSAMYLCASSPLTPSYEQYFGPGTRLTVT.

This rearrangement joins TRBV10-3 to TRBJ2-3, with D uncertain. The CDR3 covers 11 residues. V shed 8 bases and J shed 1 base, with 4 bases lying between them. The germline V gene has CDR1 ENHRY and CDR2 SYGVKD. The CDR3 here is CAIGRTDTQYF. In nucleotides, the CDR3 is TGTGCCATCGGACGCACAGATACGCAGTATTTT.

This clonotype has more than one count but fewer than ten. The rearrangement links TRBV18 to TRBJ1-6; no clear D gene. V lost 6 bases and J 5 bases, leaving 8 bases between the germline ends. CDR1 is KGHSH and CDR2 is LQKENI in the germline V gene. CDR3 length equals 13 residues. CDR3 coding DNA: TGTGCCAGCTCTCTTGGGAATAATTCACCCCTCCACTTT. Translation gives CASSLGNNSPLHF.

CDR3: CASSLYTTDRAFF. In DNA, the CDR3 is TGTGCCAGCAGCCTATACACCACCGACAGGGCTTTCTTT. This rearrangement joins TRBV14 to TRBJ1-1, with D possibly being TRBD1 (6 bases). With 4 bases removed from V and 11 bases from J, the gap between germline ends came to 17 bases. In germline, CDR1 is SGHDN, CDR2 FVKESK. The CDR3 is 13 amino acids.

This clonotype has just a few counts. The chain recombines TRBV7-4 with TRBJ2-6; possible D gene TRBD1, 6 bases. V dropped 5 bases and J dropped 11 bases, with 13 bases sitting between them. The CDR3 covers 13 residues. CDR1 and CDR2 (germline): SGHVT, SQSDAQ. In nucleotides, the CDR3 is TGTGCCAGCAGCGAGGACAGTTCTGACGTCCTGACTTTC. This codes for CASSEDSSDVLTF.

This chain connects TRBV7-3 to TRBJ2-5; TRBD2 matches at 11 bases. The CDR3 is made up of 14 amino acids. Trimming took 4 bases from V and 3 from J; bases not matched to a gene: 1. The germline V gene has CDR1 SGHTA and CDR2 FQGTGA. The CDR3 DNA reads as TGTGCCAGCAGCTCGGGACTAGCGGAAGAGACCCAGTACTTC. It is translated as CASSSGLAEETQYF.

CDR3 amino acids: CASSYGRTSGGSRLGTQYF. CDR3 DNA sequence: TGTGCCAGCAGTTATGGAAGGACTAGCGGGGGGAGTAGGTTAGGTACGCAGTATTTT. The chain uses TRBV12-3 or TRBV12-4 and TRBJ2-3, with 14 bases lining up with TRBD2. This CDR3 contains 19 residues. V shed 4 bases, J shed 8 bases, and the junction held 17 bases outside the gene matches.